This T cell receptor beta chain was sequenced during a study of cytomegalovirus exposure and HLA in healthy donors. Regarding the study as a whole: TCR beta V segments were, for the most part, productive about 87% or about 30% of the time in an earlier analysis. Testing in vitro showed a few CMV-associated chains specific for CMV antigens. In a later analysis, 15,000 to 20,000 TCR beta sequences were associated with HLA alleles at 0.05 false discovery rate.

Notes on this clone: Its specificity is unknown.

The PCR used 60 Vbeta and 13 Jbeta primers. Using immunoSEQ multiplex PCR, the repertoire was profiled, and TCRdb retains in-frame clones only, with some absent. The sample carries about 120,000 clones, more than 65% recorded once. The V gene's germline CDR1 is SGHAT and CDR2 FQDESV (reference sequence). The CDR3 runs 13 residues. Sequences were obtained from PBMCs. The TCR comes from a male donor in good health and CMV-seropositive. V usage is TRBV11-1 and J usage is TRBJ2-5; no clear D. The J call is doubtful: the DNA matches TRBJ2-7 better. The CDR3 coding sequence is TGTGCCAGCAGTCCAAGGAATAACTACGAGCAGTACTTC. Protein sequence: CASSPRNNYEQYF.